This TCR beta chain was sequenced for a study of shared clonotypes between healthy human individuals. Whole-study results and caveats: Memory subsets generally showed smaller estimated richness than naive subsets did. Generation probabilities of non-shared clonotypes were lower (relative to those shared by all four donors). When naive CD4 clonotypes were compared across a handful of donors, approximately 5% were shared.

Researchers divided each subset's genomic DNA evenly across several immunoSEQ plates. Using immunoSEQ multiplex PCR, the repertoire was profiled, and TCRdb retains in-frame clones only, with some absent. This table holds over a million clones, approximately 80% found once. The CDR3 runs 14 residues. Trimming removed 2 bases from V and 2 bases from J, with 9 bases in between. In germline, CDR1 is SNHLY, CDR2 FYNNEI. Concerning this clone itself: Its antigen is currently unknown.

The TCR originated in a young man in good health. Some clones in this sample may be carry-over from other donors' samples. The chain links TRBV2 to TRBJ1-2; unclear D gene. The specimen sequenced was memory CD4+ T cells from PBMCs. The subset: CD45RA-negative fraction. CDR3 protein: CASSEYRKNYGYTF. The CDR3 coding sequence is TGTGCCAGCAGTGAATATCGCAAAAACTATGGCTACACCTTC.